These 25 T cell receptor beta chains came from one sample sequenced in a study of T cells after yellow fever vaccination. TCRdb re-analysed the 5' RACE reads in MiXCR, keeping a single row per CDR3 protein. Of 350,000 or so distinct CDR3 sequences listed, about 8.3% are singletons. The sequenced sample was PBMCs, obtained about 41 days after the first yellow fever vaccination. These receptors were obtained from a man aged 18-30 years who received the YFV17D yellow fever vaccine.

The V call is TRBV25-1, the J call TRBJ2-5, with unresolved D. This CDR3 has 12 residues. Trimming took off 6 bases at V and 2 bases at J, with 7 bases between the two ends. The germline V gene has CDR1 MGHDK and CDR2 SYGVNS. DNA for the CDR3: TGTGCCAGCAGACAGACGCAAGAGACCCAGTACTTC. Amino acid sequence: CASRQTQETQYF.

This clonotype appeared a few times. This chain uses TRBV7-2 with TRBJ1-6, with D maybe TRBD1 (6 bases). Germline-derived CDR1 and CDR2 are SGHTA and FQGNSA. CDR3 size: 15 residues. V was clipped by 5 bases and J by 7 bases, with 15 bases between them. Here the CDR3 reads CASSLVGTPNSPLHF. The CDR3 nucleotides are TGTGCCAGCAGCCTGGTCGGGACACCGAATTCACCCCTCCACTTT.

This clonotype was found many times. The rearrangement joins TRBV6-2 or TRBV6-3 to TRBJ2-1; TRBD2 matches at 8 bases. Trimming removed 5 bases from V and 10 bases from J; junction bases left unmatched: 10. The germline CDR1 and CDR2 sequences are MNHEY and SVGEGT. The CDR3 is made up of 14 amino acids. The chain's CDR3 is CASSPGLAAGEQFF. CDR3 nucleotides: TGTGCCAGCAGTCCCGGACTAGCAGCAGGAGAGCAGTTCTTC.

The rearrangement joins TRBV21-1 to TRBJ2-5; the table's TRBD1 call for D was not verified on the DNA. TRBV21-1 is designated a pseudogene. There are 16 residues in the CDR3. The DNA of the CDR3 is TGTGCCATTACCGGGAAAAAAATCCTGGTCCAAGAGACCCAGTACTTC. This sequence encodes CAITGKKILVQETQYF.

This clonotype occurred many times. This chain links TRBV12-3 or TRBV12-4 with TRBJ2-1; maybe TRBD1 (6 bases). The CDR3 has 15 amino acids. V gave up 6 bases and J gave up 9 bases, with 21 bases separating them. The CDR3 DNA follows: TGTGCCAGCAGCCCTGGGGGCTCGACCCAGGGTGAGCAGTTCTTC. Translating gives CASSPGGSTQGEQFF.

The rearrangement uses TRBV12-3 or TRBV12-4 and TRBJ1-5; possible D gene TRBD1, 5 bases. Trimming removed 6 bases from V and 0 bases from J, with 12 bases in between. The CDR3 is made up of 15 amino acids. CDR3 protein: CASRVTTASNQPQHF. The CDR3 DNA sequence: TGTGCCAGCAGGGTGACGACAGCTAGCAATCAGCCCCAGCATTTT.

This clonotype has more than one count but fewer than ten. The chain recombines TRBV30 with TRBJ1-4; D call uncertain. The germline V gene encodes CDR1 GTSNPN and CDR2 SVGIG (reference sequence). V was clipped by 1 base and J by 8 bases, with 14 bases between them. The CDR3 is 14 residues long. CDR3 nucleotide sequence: TGTGCCTGGAGTGGCAGAAGAATGAGGGAAAAACTGTTTTTT. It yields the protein CAWSGRRMREKLFF.

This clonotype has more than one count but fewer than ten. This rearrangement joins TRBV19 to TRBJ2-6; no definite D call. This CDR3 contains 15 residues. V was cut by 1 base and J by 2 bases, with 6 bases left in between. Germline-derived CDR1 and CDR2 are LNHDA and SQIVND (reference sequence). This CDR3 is CASSIAHTGANVLTF. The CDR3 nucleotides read TGTGCCAGTAGTATAGCACACACTGGGGCCAACGTCCTGACTTTC.

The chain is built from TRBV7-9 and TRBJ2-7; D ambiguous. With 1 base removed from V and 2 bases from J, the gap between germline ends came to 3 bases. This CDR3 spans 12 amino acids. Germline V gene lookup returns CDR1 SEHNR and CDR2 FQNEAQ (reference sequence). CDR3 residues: CASSLGAYEQYV. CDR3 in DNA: TGTGCCAGCAGCTTAGGGGCCTACGAGCAGTACGTC.

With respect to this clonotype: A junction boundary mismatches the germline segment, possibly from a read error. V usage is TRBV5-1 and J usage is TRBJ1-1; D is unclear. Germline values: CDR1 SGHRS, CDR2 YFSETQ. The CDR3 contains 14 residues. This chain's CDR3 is CACSLVSGNTEAFF. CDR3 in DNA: TGCGCCTGCAGCTTGGTCTCGGGGAACACTGAAGCTTTCTTT.

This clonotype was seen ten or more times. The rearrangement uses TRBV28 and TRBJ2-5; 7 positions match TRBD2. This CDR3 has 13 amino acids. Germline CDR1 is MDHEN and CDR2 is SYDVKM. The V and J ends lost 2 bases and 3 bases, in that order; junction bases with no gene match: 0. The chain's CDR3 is CASSLSGEETQYF. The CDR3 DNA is TGTGCCAGCAGTTTAAGCGGGGAAGAGACCCAGTACTTC.

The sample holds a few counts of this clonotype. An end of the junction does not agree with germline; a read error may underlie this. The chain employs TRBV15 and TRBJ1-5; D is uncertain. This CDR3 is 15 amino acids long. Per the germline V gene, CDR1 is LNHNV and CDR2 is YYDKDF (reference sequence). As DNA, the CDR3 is TGTGCCACCAGCAGAGATCGGAGGGCAAATCTGCCCCAGCATTTT. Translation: CATSRDRRANLPQHF.

CDR3 region: CASGRPLGQPQHF. The DNA for the CDR3 is TGTGCCAGCGGCAGACCTTTGGGTCAGCCCCAGCATTTT. The chain is built from TRBV16 and TRBJ1-5; the D is unclear. Per germline, CDR1 KGHSY and CDR2 FQNENV. The ends were cut back, 8 bases at V and 6 bases at J, with 14 bases in the middle. The CDR3 is made up of 13 amino acids.

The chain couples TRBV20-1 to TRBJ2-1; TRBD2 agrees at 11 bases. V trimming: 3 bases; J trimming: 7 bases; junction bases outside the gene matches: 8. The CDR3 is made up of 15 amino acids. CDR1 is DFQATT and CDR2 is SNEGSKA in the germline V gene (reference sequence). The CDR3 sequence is CSARWGSGGVNEQFF. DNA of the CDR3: TGCAGTGCTAGGTGGGGTAGCGGGGGGGTTAATGAGCAGTTCTTC.

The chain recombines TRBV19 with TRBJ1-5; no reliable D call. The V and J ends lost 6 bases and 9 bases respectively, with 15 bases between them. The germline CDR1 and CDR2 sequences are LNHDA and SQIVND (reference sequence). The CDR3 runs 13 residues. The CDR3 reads CASSTGVGPPQHF. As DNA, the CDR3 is TGTGCCAGTAGCACCGGGGTGGGTCCGCCCCAGCATTTT.

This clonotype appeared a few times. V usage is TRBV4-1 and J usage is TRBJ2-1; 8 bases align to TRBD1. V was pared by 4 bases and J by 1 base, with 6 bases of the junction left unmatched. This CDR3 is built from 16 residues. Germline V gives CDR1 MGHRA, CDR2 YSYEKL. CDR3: CASSPRTGPSYNEQFF. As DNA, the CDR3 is TGCGCCAGCAGCCCCCGGACAGGGCCTTCCTACAATGAGCAGTTCTTC.

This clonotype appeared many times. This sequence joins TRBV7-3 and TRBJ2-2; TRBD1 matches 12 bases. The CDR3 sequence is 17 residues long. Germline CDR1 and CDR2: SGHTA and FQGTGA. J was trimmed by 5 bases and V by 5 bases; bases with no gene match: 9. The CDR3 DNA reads TGTGCCAGCAGCCTTACGGGACAGGGGGCACGGACCGGGGAGCTGTTTTTT. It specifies CASSLTGQGARTGELFF.

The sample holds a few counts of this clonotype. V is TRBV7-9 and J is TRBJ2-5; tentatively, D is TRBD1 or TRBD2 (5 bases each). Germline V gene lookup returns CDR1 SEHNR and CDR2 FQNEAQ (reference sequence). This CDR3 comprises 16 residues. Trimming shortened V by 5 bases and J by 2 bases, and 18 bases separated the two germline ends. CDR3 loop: CASSPTRGRTQETQYF. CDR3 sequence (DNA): TGTGCCAGCAGCCCGACCCGGGGACGGACACAAGAGACCCAGTACTTC.

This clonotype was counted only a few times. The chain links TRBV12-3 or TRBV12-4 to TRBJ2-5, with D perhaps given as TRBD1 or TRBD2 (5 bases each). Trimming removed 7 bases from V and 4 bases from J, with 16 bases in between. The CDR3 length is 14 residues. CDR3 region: CASKFSTGRETQYF. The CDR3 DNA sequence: TGTGCCAGCAAGTTTAGCACGGGACGAGAGACCCAGTACTTC.

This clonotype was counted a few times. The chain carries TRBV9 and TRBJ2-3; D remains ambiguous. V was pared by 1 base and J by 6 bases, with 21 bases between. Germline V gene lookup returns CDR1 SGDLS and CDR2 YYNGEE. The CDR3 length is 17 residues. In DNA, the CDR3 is TGTGCCAGCAGCGTAAGGCGTCTTAATCCTGCAAGCGATACGCAGTATTTT. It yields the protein CASSVRRLNPASDTQYF.

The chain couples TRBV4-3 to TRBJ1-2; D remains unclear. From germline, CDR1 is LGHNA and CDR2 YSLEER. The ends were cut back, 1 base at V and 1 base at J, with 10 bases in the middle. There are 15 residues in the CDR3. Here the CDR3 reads CASSQGAPGNYGYTF. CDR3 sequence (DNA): TGCGCCAGCAGCCAAGGGGCGCCTGGTAACTATGGCTACACCTTC.

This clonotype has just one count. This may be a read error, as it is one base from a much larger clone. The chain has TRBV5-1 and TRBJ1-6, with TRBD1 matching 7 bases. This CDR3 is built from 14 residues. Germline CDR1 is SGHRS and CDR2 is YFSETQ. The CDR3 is CASSLDRGGSPHHF. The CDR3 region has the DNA TGCGCCAGCAGCTTGGACAGGGGTGGTTCACCCCACCACTTT.

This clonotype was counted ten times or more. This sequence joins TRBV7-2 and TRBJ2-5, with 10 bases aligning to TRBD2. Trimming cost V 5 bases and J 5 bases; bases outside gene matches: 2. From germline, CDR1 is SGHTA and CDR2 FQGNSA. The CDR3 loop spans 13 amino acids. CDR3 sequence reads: CASSRAGGETQYF. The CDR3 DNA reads TGTGCCAGCAGCAGAGCGGGGGGGGAGACCCAGTACTTC.

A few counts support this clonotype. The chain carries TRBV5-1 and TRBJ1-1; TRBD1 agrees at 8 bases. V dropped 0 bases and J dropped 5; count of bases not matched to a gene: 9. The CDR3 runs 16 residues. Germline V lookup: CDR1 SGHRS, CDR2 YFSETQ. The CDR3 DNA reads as TGCGCCAGCAGCTTGGCCGTCGCAGGGGGCGGTACTGAAGCTTTCTTT. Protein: CASSLAVAGGGTEAFF.

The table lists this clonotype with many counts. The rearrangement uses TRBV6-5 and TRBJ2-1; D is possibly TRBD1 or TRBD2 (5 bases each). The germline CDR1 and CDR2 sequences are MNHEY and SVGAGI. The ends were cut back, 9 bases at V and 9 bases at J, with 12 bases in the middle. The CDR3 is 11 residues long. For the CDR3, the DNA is TGTGCCAGTCGAGGGGCGGGTGAGCAGTTCTTC. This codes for CASRGAGEQFF.